These 3 T cell receptor beta chains were all obtained from the same sample, sequenced in a study of graft-versus-host responses after intestinal transplantation. No antigen has been identified for these receptors. Some clones are missing from TCRdb's copy, which holds only in-frame ones; the method was immunoSEQ multiplex PCR. The profile shows tens of thousands of clones, around 89% of them singletons. The material sequenced was unstimulated CD8+ T cells sorted from spleen or lymph node cells, taken before transplant. These receptors all stem from a human donor who was the organ donor for an intestinal transplant.

For the CDR3, the DNA is TGTGCCACCCGAGGTCAGGGGAACACTGAAGCTTTCTTT. Translation gives CATRGQGNTEAFF. This chain joins TRBV2 and TRBJ1-1; TRBD1 might be the D (5 bases). CDR3 size: 13 residues. V dropped 10 bases and J dropped 1 base, with 13 bases sitting between them. Looked up from germline, CDR1 is SNHLY and CDR2 is FYNNEI.

This sequence joins TRBV5-6 and TRBJ2-1; 12 positions agree with TRBD2. V lost 1 base to trimming and J lost 8 bases; unmatched junction nucleotides: 16. CDR3 length: 19 residues. Per the germline V gene, CDR1 is SGHDT and CDR2 is YYEEEE. Here the CDR3 reads CASSLILGWSSGGAYEQFF. CDR3 DNA sequence: TGTGCCAGCAGCTTGATCCTAGGTTGGTCTAGCGGGGGGGCCTATGAGCAGTTCTTC.

V is TRBV28 and J is TRBJ1-2; TRBD1 is a possible D gene (6 bases). The CDR3 runs to 14 residues. CDR1 and CDR2 from the germline V gene are MDHEN and SYDVKM. V gave up 2 bases and J gave up 0 bases, with 7 bases separating them. The CDR3 sequence: CASSLAGANYGYTF. The CDR3 DNA reads as TGTGCCAGCAGTTTAGCAGGGGCTAACTATGGCTACACCTTC.